The TCR beta chain under discussion was sequenced for a study of identical twins. TCRdb ran MiXCR on the 5' RACE reads and lists one entry per CDR3 protein. The sample has under 1 million distinct CDR3 sequences, around an eighth seen once. Separately, the same data were catalogued under a study of yellow fever vaccine responses in identical twins.

Sequenced sample: PBMCs. The clonotype was recovered from a woman younger than 35 in good health.

CDR3 loop: CASSLAGTEVLEQYF. The CDR3 region has the DNA TGCGCCAGCAGCTTGGCCGGGACAGAAGTCCTCGAGCAGTACTTC. The chain combines TRBV5-1 with TRBJ2-7; TRBD1 matches at 7 bases. The ends lost 0 bases at V and 6 bases at J; junction bases unmatched: 9. CDR3 length: 15 amino acids. Germline assignment: CDR1 SGHRS and CDR2 YFSETQ. The full variable domain, in which reference TRBV5-1 and TRBJ2-7 provide the parts outside the CDR3, is KAGVTQTPRYLIKTRGQQVTLSCSPISGHRSVSWYQQTPGQGLQFLFEYFSETQRNKGNFPGRFSGRQFSNSRSEMNVSTLELGDSALYLCASSLAGTEVLEQYFGPGTRLTVT.